Presented here are 20 T cell receptor beta chains from one specimen sequenced in a study of CD8 T cells in ankylosing spondylitis. Whole-study findings and limits: For ankylosing spondylitis blood, a TCR beta motif of 8 or 9 highly homologous variants appeared characteristic.

TCRdb recomputed calls from the 5' RACE reads with MiXCR, one row per CDR3 protein. This table holds about 800,000 distinct CDR3 sequences, approximately 12% found once. No antigen is known for these receptors. The sequenced material came from blood, either unsorted or a sorted T cell fraction (not recorded which). The receptors stem from a male donor with ankylosing spondylitis.

This chain joins TRBV20-1 and TRBJ2-1; 11 bases fit TRBD2. In germline, CDR1 is DFQATT, CDR2 SNEGSKA (reference sequence). The CDR3 has 14 amino acids. V lost 6 bases, J lost 9 bases, and 10 bases stayed unmatched. Here the CDR3 reads CSAHTSGSSGEQFF. In DNA form, the CDR3 reads TGCAGTGCCCATACTAGCGGGAGTTCGGGTGAGCAGTTCTTC.

This clonotype was found a few times. The chain joins TRBV28 to TRBJ2-7, with D perhaps matching TRBD1 (7 bases). The CDR3 loop spans 15 amino acids. CDR1 is MDHEN, CDR2 SYDVKM, per germline. Trimming stripped 5 bases from V and 6 bases from J, with 20 bases between. The CDR3 region is CASSVSGGTLREQYF. The CDR3 nucleotides read TGTGCCAGCAGTGTGTCAGGGGGGACATTGCGCGAGCAGTACTTC.

This clonotype was detected many times. Germline and junction disagree at one end, which may indicate a read error. The chain carries TRBV12-3 or TRBV12-4 and TRBJ1-1, with D tentatively TRBD1 (5 bases). This CDR3 region has 12 residues. The CDR3 loop is CASSLGDTEAFF. As DNA, the CDR3 is TGTGCCAGCAGCTTAGGGGACACTGAAGCTTTCTTT.

This clonotype was picked up a small number of times. The chain carries TRBV9 and TRBJ2-1; maybe TRBD1 (6 bases). CDR1 is SGDLS, CDR2 YYNGEE, per germline. Trimming pared 0 bases from V and 6 bases from J, leaving 16 bases between. The CDR3 spans 16 residues. The CDR3 nucleotides read TGTGCCAGCAGCGTAGCTACGACAGGTCCTGGCAATGAGCAGTTCTTC. It is translated as CASSVATTGPGNEQFF. The whole variable domain, filled in from reference TRBV9 and TRBJ2-1, reads DSGVTQTPKHLITATGQRVTLRCSPRSGDLSVYWYQQSLDQGLQFLIQYYNGEERAKGNILERFSAQQFPDLHSELNLSSLELGDSALYFCASSVATTGPGNEQFFGPGTRLTVL.

The chain employs TRBV7-2 and TRBJ2-5, with 8 bases lining up with TRBD2. Trimming removed 2 bases from V and 7 bases from J; junction bases left unmatched: 9. CDR1 is SGHTA and CDR2 is FQGNSA in the germline V gene. CDR3 length equals 15 residues. CDR3 coding DNA: TGTGCCAGCAGCTTACGGCTAGCGGGTCCAGGGACCCAGTACTTC. Translation: CASSLRLAGPGTQYF.

The J gene is TRBJ1-5, the V gene TRBV5-6; possibly TRBD1 for D (5 bases). The CDR3 length is 14 residues. The V gene lost 5 bases and the J gene lost 4 bases, with 13 bases spanning the gap. CDR1 SGHDT and CDR2 YYEEEE come from the germline V gene. DNA of the CDR3: TGTGCCAGCAGTTCGTGGGGCCTTAATCAGCCCCAGCATTTT. Its protein product is CASSSWGLNQPQHF.

This clonotype was seen at least ten times. This chain uses TRBV6-5 with TRBJ2-1; TRBD1 or TRBD2 may be the D gene (5 bases each). Trimming took 0 bases from V and 4 from J, leaving 13 bases between them. The CDR3 length is 16 residues. Per the germline V gene, CDR1 is MNHEY and CDR2 is SVGAGI. This CDR3 is CASSYSGGNQYNEQFF. CDR3 sequence (DNA): TGTGCCAGCAGTTACTCTGGGGGAAACCAATACAATGAGCAGTTCTTC.

This clonotype was observed many times. This chain connects TRBV27 to TRBJ2-5, with TRBD2 matching over 13 bases. In germline, CDR1 is MNHEY, CDR2 SMNVEV (reference sequence). The CDR3 extends over 16 amino acids. V lost 5 bases to trimming and J lost 3 bases; unmatched junction nucleotides: 6. CDR3 loop: CASSGKGLAGEETQYF. CDR3 coding DNA: TGTGCCAGCAGTGGAAAAGGACTAGCGGGAGAAGAGACCCAGTACTTC.

This clonotype was counted between two and nine times. This chain connects TRBV11-2 to TRBJ1-2, with 8 bases matching TRBD1. The CDR3 totals 14 residues. Germline CDR1 reads SGHAT; CDR2 reads FQNNGV. V shed 3 bases and J 4 bases; nucleotides not matched to a gene: 4. CDR3 in DNA: TGTGCCAGCAGCTTCGACAGGGGACTCTATGGCTACACCTTC. Amino acids: CASSFDRGLYGYTF.

V gene TRBV4-2 combines with J gene TRBJ1-1, with D uncertain. Trimming took off 3 bases at V and 1 base at J, with 6 bases between the two ends. Germline lookup yields CDR1 LGHNA and CDR2 YNFKEQ. The CDR3 covers 13 residues. The CDR3 DNA sequence: TGTGCCAGCAGCCATCTTTCGAACACTGAAGCTTTCTTT. Translated: CASSHLSNTEAFF.

The chain combines TRBV6-1 with TRBJ2-1, with TRBD2 identical over 11 bases. The CDR3 extends over 15 amino acids. The trim removed 9 bases at V and 1 base at J, leaving 5 bases unmatched. Germline V lookup: CDR1 MNHNS, CDR2 SASEGT. CDR3 sequence reads: CASETSGRSYNEQFF. The CDR3 DNA is TGTGCCAGTGAAACTAGCGGGAGATCCTACAATGAGCAGTTCTTC.

Many counts were recorded for this clonotype. V gene TRBV6-6 combines with J gene TRBJ2-1; TRBD2 matches at 12 bases. In germline, CDR1 is MNHNY, CDR2 SVGAGI (reference sequence). The CDR3 is 13 amino acids. The J segment lost 8 bases and the V segment lost 7 bases, leaving 3 bases of the junction unmatched. CDR3 nucleotide sequence: TGTGCCAGCATGCTAGCGGGAGGGGATGAGCAGTTCTTC. Translated: CASMLAGGDEQFF.

This clonotype showed up just a few times. The rearrangement joins TRBV6-5 to TRBJ2-7, with 9 bases identical to TRBD2. V was pared by 4 bases and J by 2 bases, with 6 bases of the junction left unmatched. This CDR3 region has 15 residues. CDR1 is MNHEY, CDR2 SVGAGI, per germline. CDR3 nucleotides: TGTGCCAGCAGTTCCCCCTCTAGCGGGGCCTACGAGCAGTACTTC. Its protein is CASSSPSSGAYEQYF.

About this clonotype: The conserved phenylalanine or tryptophan normally closing the CDR3 is absent here, so this likely arose from a read error. CDR3 protein: CASRAAGLAGNEQFI. CDR3 in DNA: TGTGCCAGCAGAGCGGCGGGACTAGCGGGAAATGAGCAGTTCATC. The chain carries TRBV7-2 and TRBJ2-1, with 13 positions matching TRBD2. The germline gives CDR1 SGHTA, CDR2 FQGNSA. This CDR3 spans 15 amino acids. Trimming removed 6 bases from V and 7 bases from J; junction bases left unmatched: 6.

In this sample, this clonotype turned up a few times. CDR3 sequence (DNA): TGTGCCATCAGTGAGGTAGGGGTTGAGCAGTTCTTC. Translation gives CAISEVGVEQFF. The chain is built from TRBV10-3 and TRBJ2-1; D perhaps matches TRBD1 (5 bases). Trimming stripped 2 bases from V and 9 bases from J, with 8 bases between. This CDR3 is 12 amino acids long. Germline V lookup: CDR1 ENHRY, CDR2 SYGVKD.

The J gene is TRBJ1-5, the V gene TRBV6-2 or TRBV6-3; a weak D match, TRBD1 (6 bases). This CDR3 is 14 amino acids long. Germline loops: CDR1 MNHEY, CDR2 SVGEGT. The V end was cut by 10 bases, the J end by 2 bases, with 15 bases between. The CDR3: CATTDRSRNQPQHF. CDR3 in DNA: TGTGCCACTACGGACAGATCCCGCAATCAGCCCCAGCATTTT.

This clonotype was detected many times. The chain carries TRBV20-1 and TRBJ1-5; D may be TRBD1 (6 bases). CDR3 length equals 13 residues. V shed 6 bases and J shed 1 base, with 10 bases lying between them. Germline values: CDR1 DFQATT, CDR2 SNEGSKA (reference sequence). The CDR3 here is CSARTGSNQPQHF. CDR3 DNA sequence: TGCAGTGCGAGAACAGGGAGCAATCAGCCCCAGCATTTT.

This clonotype was counted ten times or more. J is TRBJ2-1 and V is TRBV29-1; 12 nucleotides agree with TRBD2. The CDR3 totals 14 residues. V was clipped by 5 bases and J by 7 bases; unmatched bases: 6. Germline V CDR1 and CDR2: SQVTM, ANQGSEA. CDR3 coding DNA: TGCAGCGTTCCGCTAGCGGGAGGGCGGAATGAGCAGTTCTTC. Translating it yields CSVPLAGGRNEQFF.

This clonotype was counted many times. The rearrangement joins TRBV5-6 to TRBJ2-1, with TRBD1 matching over 7 bases. The CDR3 spans 13 residues. The V segment lost 4 bases and the J segment 6 bases; nucleotides outside the gene matches: 4. Germline V gives CDR1 SGHDT, CDR2 YYEEEE. Here the CDR3 reads CASSRGPVNEQFF. The CDR3 region has the DNA TGTGCCAGCAGCAGGGGGCCGGTCAATGAGCAGTTCTTC.

The rearrangement joins TRBV20-1 to TRBJ2-3, with D perhaps TRBD2 (7 bases). V was cut by 3 bases and J by 4 bases, with 14 bases left in between. In germline, CDR1 is DFQATT, CDR2 SNEGSKA (reference sequence). This CDR3 is 14 amino acids long. The CDR3 protein is CSASGGGPADTQYF. In DNA, the CDR3 is TGCAGTGCTAGTGGGGGGGGCCCGGCAGATACGCAGTATTTT.